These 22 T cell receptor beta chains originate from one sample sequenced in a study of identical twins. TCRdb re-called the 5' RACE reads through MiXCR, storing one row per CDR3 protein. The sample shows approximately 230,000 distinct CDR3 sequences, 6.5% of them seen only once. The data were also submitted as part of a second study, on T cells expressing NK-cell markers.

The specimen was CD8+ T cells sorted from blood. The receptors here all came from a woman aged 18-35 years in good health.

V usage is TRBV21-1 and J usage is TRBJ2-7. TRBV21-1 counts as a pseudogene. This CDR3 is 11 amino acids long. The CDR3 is CASRPDYEQYF. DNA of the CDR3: TGTGCCAGCAGGCCCGATTACGAGCAGTACTTC.

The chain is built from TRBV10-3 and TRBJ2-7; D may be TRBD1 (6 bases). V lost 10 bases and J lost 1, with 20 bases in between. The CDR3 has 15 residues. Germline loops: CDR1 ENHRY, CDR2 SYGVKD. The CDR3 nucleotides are TGTGCCAAGCATCACAGGGCGACGAGGTCCTACGAGCAGTACTTC. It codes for CAKHHRATRSYEQYF.

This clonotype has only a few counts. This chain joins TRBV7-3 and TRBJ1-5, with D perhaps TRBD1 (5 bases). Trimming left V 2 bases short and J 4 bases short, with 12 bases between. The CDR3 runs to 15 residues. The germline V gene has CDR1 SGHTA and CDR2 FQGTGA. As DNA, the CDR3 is TGTGCCAGCAGCTTAGGACCGGGACCTAATCAGCCCCAGCATTTT. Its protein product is CASSLGPGPNQPQHF.

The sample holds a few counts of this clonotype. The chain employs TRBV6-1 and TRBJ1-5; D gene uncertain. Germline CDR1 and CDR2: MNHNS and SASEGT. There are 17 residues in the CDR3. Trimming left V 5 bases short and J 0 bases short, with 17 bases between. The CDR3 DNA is TGTGCCAGCAGTCCTCAGGACCTTAGTCATAGCAATCAGCCCCAGCATTTT. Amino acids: CASSPQDLSHSNQPQHF.

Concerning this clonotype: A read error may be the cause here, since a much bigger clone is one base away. The CDR3 reads CASSCSTGRETQYF. CDR3 coding DNA: TGTGCCAGCAGTTGCTCGACAGGGAGGGAGACCCAGTACTTC. The chain couples TRBV11-2 to TRBJ2-5, with a possible D match to TRBD1 (7 bases). The CDR3 spans 14 residues. Germline V gene lookup returns CDR1 SGHAT and CDR2 FQNNGV. V was pared by 6 bases and J by 5 bases, with 16 bases between.

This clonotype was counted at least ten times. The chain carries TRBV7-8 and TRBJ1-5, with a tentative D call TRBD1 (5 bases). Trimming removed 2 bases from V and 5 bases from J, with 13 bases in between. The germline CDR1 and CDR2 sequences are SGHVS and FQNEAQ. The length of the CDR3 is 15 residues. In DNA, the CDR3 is TGTGCCAGCAGCTTACGGTTAGCCAGGGATCAGCCCCAGCATTTT. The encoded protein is CASSLRLARDQPQHF.

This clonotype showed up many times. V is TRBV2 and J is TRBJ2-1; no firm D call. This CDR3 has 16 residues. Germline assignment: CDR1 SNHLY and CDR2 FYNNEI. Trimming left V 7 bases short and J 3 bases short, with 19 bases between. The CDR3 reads CASTGSPQVHYNEQFF. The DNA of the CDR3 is TGTGCCAGCACCGGTAGTCCCCAGGTCCACTACAATGAGCAGTTCTTC.

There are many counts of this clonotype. The CDR3 sequence is CASTEGQYYGYTF. The CDR3 bases are TGTGCCAGCACCGAGGGACAGTACTATGGCTACACCTTC. This chain joins TRBV4-2 and TRBJ1-2, with 7 bases that match TRBD1. The CDR3 length is 13 residues. Looked up from germline, CDR1 is LGHNA and CDR2 is YNFKEQ. After removal of 7 bases from V and 3 bases from J, the junction contained 5 bases not matched to a gene.

The CDR3: CASSLESSGPYEQYF. CDR3 DNA sequence: TGCGCCAGCAGCTTGGAGTCTAGCGGACCCTACGAGCAGTACTTC. The chain uses TRBV5-1 and TRBJ2-7, with 7 bases matching TRBD2. This CDR3 is built from 15 residues. V dropped 0 bases and J dropped 2; count of bases not matched to a gene: 5. The germline CDR1 and CDR2 sequences are SGHRS and YFSETQ.

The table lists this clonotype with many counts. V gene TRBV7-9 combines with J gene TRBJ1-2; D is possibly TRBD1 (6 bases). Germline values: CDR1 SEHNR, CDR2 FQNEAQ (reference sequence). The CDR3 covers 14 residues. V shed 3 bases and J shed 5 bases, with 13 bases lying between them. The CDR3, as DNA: TGTGCCAGCAGCTTCGCGGTACAGGGATATGGCTACACCTTC. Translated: CASSFAVQGYGYTF. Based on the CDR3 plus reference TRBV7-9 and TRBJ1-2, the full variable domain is DTGVSQNPRHKITKRGQNVTFRCDPISEHNRLYWYRQTLGQGPEFLTYFQNEAQLEKSRLLSDRFSAERPKGSFSTLEIQRTEQGDSAMYLCASSFAVQGYGYTFGSGTRLTVV.

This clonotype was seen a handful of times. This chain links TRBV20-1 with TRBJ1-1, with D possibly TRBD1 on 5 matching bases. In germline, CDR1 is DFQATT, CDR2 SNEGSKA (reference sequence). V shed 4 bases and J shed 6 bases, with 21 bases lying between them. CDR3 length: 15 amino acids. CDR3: CSATRTRLPNPEAFF. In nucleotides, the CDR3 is TGCAGTGCTACGAGGACACGGCTTCCTAACCCTGAAGCTTTCTTT.

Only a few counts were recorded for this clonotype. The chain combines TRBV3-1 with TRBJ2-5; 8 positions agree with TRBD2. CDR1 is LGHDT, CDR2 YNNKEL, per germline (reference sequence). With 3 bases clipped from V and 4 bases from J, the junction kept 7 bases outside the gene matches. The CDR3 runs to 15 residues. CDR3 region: CASSQGPTSGETQYF. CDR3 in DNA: TGTGCCAGCAGCCAGGGCCCAACTAGCGGAGAGACCCAGTACTTC.

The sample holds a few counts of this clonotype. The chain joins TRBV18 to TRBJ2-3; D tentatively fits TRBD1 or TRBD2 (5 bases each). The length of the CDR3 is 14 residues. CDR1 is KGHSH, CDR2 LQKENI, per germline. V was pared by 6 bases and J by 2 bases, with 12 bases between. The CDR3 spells CASSRDQYTDTQYF. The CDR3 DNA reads TGTGCCAGCTCCCGGGACCAATACACAGATACGCAGTATTTT.

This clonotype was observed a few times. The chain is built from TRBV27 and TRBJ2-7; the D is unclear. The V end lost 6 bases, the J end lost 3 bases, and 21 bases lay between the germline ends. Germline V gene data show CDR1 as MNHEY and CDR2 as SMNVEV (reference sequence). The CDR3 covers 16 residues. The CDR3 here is CASSKTRQPKNYEQYF. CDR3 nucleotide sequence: TGTGCCAGCAGCAAAACCCGCCAGCCGAAGAACTACGAGCAGTACTTC.

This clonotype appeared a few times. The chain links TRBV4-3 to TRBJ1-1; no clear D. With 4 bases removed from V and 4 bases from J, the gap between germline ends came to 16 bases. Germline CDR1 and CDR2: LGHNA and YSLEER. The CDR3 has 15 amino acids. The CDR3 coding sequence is TGCGCCAGCAGCCTGGGTGGGAGAGGTTCCACTGAAGCTTTCTTT. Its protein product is CASSLGGRGSTEAFF.

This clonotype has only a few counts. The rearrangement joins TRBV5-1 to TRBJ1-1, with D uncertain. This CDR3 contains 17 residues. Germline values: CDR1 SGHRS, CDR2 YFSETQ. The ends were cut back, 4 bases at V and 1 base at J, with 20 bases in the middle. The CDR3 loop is CASSPGWGTTWNTEAFF. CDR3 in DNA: TGCGCCAGCAGCCCCGGATGGGGTACTACCTGGAACACTGAAGCTTTCTTT. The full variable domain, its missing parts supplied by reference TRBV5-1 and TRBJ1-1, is KAGVTQTPRYLIKTRGQQVTLSCSPISGHRSVSWYQQTPGQGLQFLFEYFSETQRNKGNFPGRFSGRQFSNSRSEMNVSTLELGDSALYLCASSPGWGTTWNTEAFFGQGTRLTVV.

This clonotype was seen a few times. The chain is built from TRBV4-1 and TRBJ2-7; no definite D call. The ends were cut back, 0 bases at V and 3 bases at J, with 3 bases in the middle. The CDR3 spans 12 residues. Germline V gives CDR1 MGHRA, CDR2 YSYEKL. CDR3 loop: CASSQEYYEQYF. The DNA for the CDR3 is TGCGCCAGCAGCCAAGAGTACTACGAGCAGTACTTC.

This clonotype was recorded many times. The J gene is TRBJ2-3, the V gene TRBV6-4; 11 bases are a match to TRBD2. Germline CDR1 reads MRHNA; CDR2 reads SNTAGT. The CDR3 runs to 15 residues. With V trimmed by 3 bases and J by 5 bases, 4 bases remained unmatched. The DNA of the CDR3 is TGTGCCAGCAGTGAGGGACTAGCGGACCTAGATACGCAGTATTTT. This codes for CASSEGLADLDTQYF.

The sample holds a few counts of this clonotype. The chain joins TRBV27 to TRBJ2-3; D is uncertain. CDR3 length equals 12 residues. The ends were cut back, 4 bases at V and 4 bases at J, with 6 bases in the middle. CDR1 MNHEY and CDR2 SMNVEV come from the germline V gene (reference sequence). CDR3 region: CASSSWADTQYF. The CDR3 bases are TGTGCCAGCAGTTCTTGGGCAGATACGCAGTATTTT.

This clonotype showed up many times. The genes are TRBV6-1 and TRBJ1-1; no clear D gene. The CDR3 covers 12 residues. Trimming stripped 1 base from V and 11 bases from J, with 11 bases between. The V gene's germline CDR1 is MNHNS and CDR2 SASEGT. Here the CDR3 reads CASSEEPPSAFF. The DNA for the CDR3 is TGTGCCAGCAGTGAAGAACCCCCCAGTGCTTTCTTT.

DNA for the CDR3: TGCAGTGCCCGGGGCCCCACGAATCGAGGCTCCTACGAGCAGTACTTC. Amino acids: CSARGPTNRGSYEQYF. This sequence joins TRBV20-1 and TRBJ2-7, with D perhaps being TRBD1 or TRBD2 (5 bases each). CDR3 size: 16 residues. The V gene's germline CDR1 is DFQATT and CDR2 SNEGSKA (reference sequence). V lost 6 bases and J 0 bases, leaving 21 bases between the germline ends.

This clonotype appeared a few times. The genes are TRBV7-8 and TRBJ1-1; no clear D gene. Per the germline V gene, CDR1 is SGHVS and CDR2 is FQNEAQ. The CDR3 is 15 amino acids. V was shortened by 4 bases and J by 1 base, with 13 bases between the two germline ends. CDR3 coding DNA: TGTGCCAGCAGCTCCAGCAGACGGGGGAACACTGAAGCTTTCTTT. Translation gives CASSSSRRGNTEAFF. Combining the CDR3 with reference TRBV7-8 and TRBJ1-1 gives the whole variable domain GAGVSQSPRYKVAKRGQDVALRCDPISGHVSLFWYQQALGQGPEFLTYFQNEAQLDKSGLPSDRFFAERPEGSVSTLKIQRTQQEDSAVYLCASSSSRRGNTEAFFGQGTRLTVV.